The 3 T cell receptor beta chains presented below share a single source sample, sequenced in a study of blood T cell repertoires in COVID-19 (dated by TCRdb to the early 2020s). Library creation used the immunoSEQ multiplex PCR assay. This immuneACCESS table, as held by TCRdb, lists in-frame sequences with V and J called but not all clones. Of the missing ones, under half trace to an unresolved V gene in checked studies; the others have no known cause. The table for this sample lists tens of thousands of clones; 85% of them were counted only once. 3% to 4% of the sample rests with the top ten. Sequencing was carried out using peripheral blood. These receptors all stem from a man aged 45-65 years with acute or convalescent COVID-19.

V usage is TRBV4-1 and J usage is TRBJ1-4; 7 positions match TRBD1. CDR1 is MGHRA and CDR2 is YSYEKL in the germline V gene. This CDR3 spans 15 amino acids. V trimming: 4 bases; J trimming: 5 bases; junction bases outside the gene matches: 7. The CDR3, as DNA: TGCGCCAGCAGCCTCAACGTGGGACAGAATGAAAAACTGTTTTTT. Translated, it gives CASSLNVGQNEKLFF.

The V and J genes are TRBV7-2 and TRBJ2-3; 9 nucleotides match TRBD1. The CDR3 length is 16 residues. V lost 4 bases and J lost 5; bases outside the gene matches: 10. The germline V gene has CDR1 SGHTA and CDR2 FQGNSA. The CDR3 sequence is CASSSIGTGSIDTQYF. The CDR3, as DNA: TGTGCCAGCAGCTCTATCGGGACAGGGAGTATAGATACGCAGTATTTT.

J is TRBJ2-7 and V is TRBV18; 11 positions agree with TRBD1. CDR1 and CDR2 from the germline V gene are KGHSH and LQKENI. V lost 2 bases to trimming and J lost 3 bases; unmatched junction nucleotides: 3. This CDR3 region has 15 residues. The chain's CDR3 is CASSPGTGGFYEQYF. The CDR3 coding sequence is TGTGCCAGCTCACCAGGGACAGGGGGTTTCTACGAGCAGTACTTC.